This T cell receptor beta chain appears in the sequencing data of a study of T cells in Graves' hyperthyroidism and ophthalmopathy (dated by TCRdb to between 2018 and 2021). Looking at the study overall: Peripheral blood samples were taken at initial diagnosis, before any treatment was given. An independent validation cohort of under 20 hyperthyroidism patients and about 16 patients who later progressed to ophthalmopathy tested prospective prediction of ophthalmopathy. To identify TCR V-J signatures that set the groups apart, the researchers used a discovery cohort of about a hundred patients, made up of 40 to 45 with Graves' ophthalmopathy and 57 with stable Graves' hyperthyroidism. Once sampling was done, hyperthyroidism patients were given methimazole at a starting dose of 30 mg daily, whereas ophthalmopathy patients were given high-dose intravenous methylprednisolone. The paper describes TCR Vbeta CDR3 sequencing of about 140 peripheral blood samples, made up of under 50 ophthalmopathy patients, 70 to 75 hyperthyroidism patients and 17 progressor patients. The 85 to 100 discovery patients were randomly split 7:3 into training and test sets. In addition, the study compared T-cell repertoires in thyroid tissue and in blood from five or six Graves' hyperthyroidism patients.

The hyperthyroidism patients were between 18 and 65 years old and newly diagnosed, with a disease duration of less than 2 months. Patients with uncontrolled infections, other autoimmune diseases, pregnancy or lactation were excluded. Diagnoses were based on clinical symptoms, serum thyroxine and TRAb, thyroid ultrasound and orbital computed tomography. Blood from progressor patients was collected at the time of first diagnosis with hyperthyroidism, before any ophthalmopathy symptoms had appeared. PBMCs were isolated from around 10 ml of fresh peripheral blood by Ficoll-Paque density gradient centrifugation. Progressor patients were first diagnosed with Graves' hyperthyroidism and then developed ophthalmopathy during follow-up. Total RNA was extracted using Trizol reagent, and RNA quality was assessed on an Agilent 2100 Bioanalyzer. This clonotype was counted at least ten times. Its antigen target is currently unknown. No per-base quality is available; no much larger clone lies one base away.

The germline V gene (reference sequence) sets CDR1 to MNHEY and CDR2 to SMNVEV. V lost 6 bases and J lost 5 bases, and the count of bases not matched to a germline gene is 8. Inclusive of the bounding cysteine and phenylalanine, the CDR3 is 15 residues long. Of the read, only the CDR3 DNA is kept; its 45 bases are in frame from base 1. What the authors observed across the whole study: Most expanded thyroid clonotypes (frequency above 0.001) were also found in blood, which suggests that blood repertoires may mirror thyroid immune responses. Ophthalmopathy was separated from stable hyperthyroidism by a 13 V-J signature model, with approximately 90% sensitivity and about 81% specificity obtained in cross-validation and 80%/75% obtained in testing. In validation, the model predicted progression to ophthalmopathy with over 65% sensitivity and around 72% specificity, a median of roughly seven months before onset. Sample size was not statistically predetermined, and blinding of investigators to group allocation was not performed.

The TCR beta CDR3 regions were amplified from RNA transcripts. The TCR CDR3 was subjected to a first round of RT-PCR using the HTBI primer set and the Qiagen OneStep RT-PCR kit. Libraries were constructed in a second round of multiplex PCR, after which size selection and purification were carried out. Paired-end sequencing of the libraries was performed with 100 bp reads on an Illumina HiSeq2000. In the authors' own workflow: SOAPnuke was used to process the raw data, with reads discarded if the reads contained adapters or uncalled bases, had a mean Phred below 15, or lacked an exact constant-primer or identifier match. High-quality paired reads were merged using COPE v1.2.5, and each unique nucleotide sequence was defined as a clonotype. Clonotypes were aligned to IMGT TRBV, TRBD and TRBJ reference segments using MiTCR v1.1. Only V-J combinations with frequency above 0.0001, covering about 99% of repertoires, were analysed. The TCS score was defined as F50 (clonal expansion) divided by E x V (chaos), with BLOSUM62-based TCRdist calculated between CDR3 peptides within each V-J. Welch's t-statistics and random forest reduced some 510 V-J features to fewer than 15, which were used in a naive Bayes classifier (R e1071). TCRdb took the public reads, trimmed them with fastp at Q25, ran MiXCR for clone calling and kept in-frame beta chains. Rows with a matching CDR3 protein are joined into one entry that keeps the most common DNA and genes. The V and J calls and clone size are TCRdb's, not the authors'. The sample has around 340,000 distinct CDR3 sequences on record, approximately 18% of them singletons. Approximately 33% of the sample comes from the top ten.

The sample was blood. The sequence came from a woman aged 25-40 years with Graves' hyperthyroidism that later progressed to Graves' ophthalmopathy. In this chain, TRBV27 is recombined with TRBJ2-7; TRBD1 matches 12 bases in the middle. Here is the DNA: TGTGCCAGCAGGGATGAGGGACAGGGGGCCCACGAGCAGTACTTC. This is translated as CASRDEGQGAHEQYF.